The count of the clone carrying this T cell receptor beta chain is one. No antigen is known for it. The sample belongs to a study of blood T cells in healthy people across ages. There were at least 6 micrograms of total RNA extracted from every sample. A sample-barcoded 5' primer and a J-beta primer mix were used in a second PCR of roughly 7 to 11 cycles. Each CDR3 protein gets one entry after TCRdb re-called the 5' RACE reads with MiXCR. The table shows some 1.5 million distinct CDR3 sequences, with approximately 43% occurring only once. Overall study results and limits: Age brought a roughly linear fall in TCR beta diversity measured per million T cells. Compared with aged donors, long-lived donors showed fewer expanded clones, suggesting selection.

V trimming: 8 bases; J trimming: 11 bases; junction bases outside the gene matches: 19. CDR1 is SGHTA, CDR2 FQGNSA, per germline. This CDR3 region has 15 residues. The rearrangement uses TRBV7-2 and TRBJ2-5; 8 positions match TRBD2. This sequence originates from a woman aged 18 to 35 in good health. The material sequenced was blood. The chain's CDR3 is CASGQSAGVSHEQYF. The CDR3 nucleotides are TGTGCCAGCGGCCAGTCAGCGGGGGTCTCTCACGAACAGTACTTC.